The 7 T cell receptor beta chains below were found in one sample sequenced in a study of blood T cell repertoires in COVID-19. Sequencing used immunoSEQ multiplex PCR; TCRdb keeps in-frame clones, though not all of them. This table holds over 90,000 clones, roughly 80% found once. The specimen sequenced was peripheral blood. The receptors stem from a human donor in a cohort sampled during active COVID-19.

V and J are TRBV6-5 and TRBJ1-1; TRBD1 agrees at 9 bases. Germline CDR1 MNHEY, CDR2 SVGAGI. Trimming removed 4 bases from V and 5 bases from J; junction bases left unmatched: 8. The length of the CDR3 is 15 residues. The CDR3: CASSWTGVGSTEAFF. The CDR3 DNA follows: TGTGCCAGCAGTTGGACAGGGGTTGGATCTACTGAAGCTTTCTTT.

The V gene is TRBV18, the J gene TRBJ1-2; 7 bases line up with TRBD1. Germline CDR1 and CDR2: KGHSH and LQKENI. This CDR3 has 13 amino acids. V lost 3 bases to trimming and J lost 11 bases; unmatched junction nucleotides: 9. CDR3 region: CASSPGQAMEYTF. CDR3 bases: TGTGCCAGCTCACCCGGACAGGCCATGGAGTACACCTTC.

J is TRBJ1-2 and V is TRBV7-3; D remains unclear. V lost 3 bases to trimming and J lost 2 bases, with 7 bases between them. The CDR3 loop spans 13 amino acids. Germline V gene sequence: CDR1 SGHTA, CDR2 FQGTGA. The CDR3 DNA follows: TGTGCCAGCAGCTTCGGGTTGAACTATGGCTACACCTTC. It codes for CASSFGLNYGYTF.

The chain employs TRBV25-1 and TRBJ1-4, with 8 bases lining up with TRBD1. This CDR3 comprises 15 residues. Trimming at V came to 6 bases and at J to 0 bases, leaving 3 bases not matched to a gene. Germline lookup yields CDR1 MGHDK and CDR2 SYGVNS. The CDR3 reads CASSLQGATNEKLFF. The CDR3 DNA sequence: TGTGCCAGCAGCCTACAGGGGGCAACTAATGAAAAACTGTTTTTT.

This chain uses TRBV4-1 with TRBJ1-1; a weak D match, TRBD1 (6 bases). The germline gives CDR1 MGHRA, CDR2 YSYEKL. Trimming took 0 bases from V and 5 from J, leaving 16 bases between them. CDR3 length: 16 residues. The CDR3 sequence is CASSQDGGGRETEAFF. CDR3 bases: TGCGCCAGCAGCCAAGATGGCGGGGGGCGTGAAACTGAAGCTTTCTTT.

The chain employs TRBV29-1 and TRBJ1-2; TRBD1 matches at 8 bases. Germline loops: CDR1 SQVTM, CDR2 ANQGSEA. V was pared by 1 base and J by 5 bases, with 12 bases of the junction left unmatched. The CDR3 covers 16 residues. The CDR3 DNA reads TGCAGCGTTGAAGGGGGAGGCAGGGGGCGCAGGTATGGCTACACCTTC. Protein product: CSVEGGGRGRRYGYTF.

This clone was recorded once. The rearrangement joins TRBV6-5 to TRBJ1-4, with a possible D match to TRBD1 (6 bases). Per germline, CDR1 MNHEY and CDR2 SVGAGI. The CDR3 extends over 14 amino acids. Deletions cut 6 bases from V and 6 bases from J, with 14 bases between. The CDR3 DNA sequence: TGTGCCAGCAGGCTAGGGGGGGCTGATGAAAAACTGTTTTTT. Its protein is CASRLGGADEKLFF.